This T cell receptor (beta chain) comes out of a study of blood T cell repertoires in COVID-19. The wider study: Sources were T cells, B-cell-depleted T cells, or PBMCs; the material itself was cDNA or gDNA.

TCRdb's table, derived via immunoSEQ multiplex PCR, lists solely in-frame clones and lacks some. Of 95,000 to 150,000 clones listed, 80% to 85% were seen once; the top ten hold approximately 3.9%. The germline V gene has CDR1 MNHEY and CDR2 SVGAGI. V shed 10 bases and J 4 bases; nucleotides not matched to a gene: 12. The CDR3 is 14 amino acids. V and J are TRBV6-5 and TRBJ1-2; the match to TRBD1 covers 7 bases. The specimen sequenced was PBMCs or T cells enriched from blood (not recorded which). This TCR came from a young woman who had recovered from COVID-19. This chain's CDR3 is CATFNGQAVYGYTF. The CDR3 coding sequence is TGTGCCACCTTTAACGGACAGGCTGTCTATGGCTACACCTTC.